Given below is one T cell receptor (beta chain) in context. What it binds is not known. Sequencing targeted expressed TCRB transcripts, as all isolated RNA had been reverse transcribed. TCRdb's copy holds only in-frame clones and misses some; the assay was immunoSEQ multiplex PCR. The sample has under 150,000 clones, roughly 50% seen once; the top ten hold around 0.45%. This sample was included in a study of beta chain features in type 1 diabetes. Study-level results: A closer apparent resemblance between naive, central memory and Treg TCRB repertoires was seen in patients than in healthy donors.

The CDR3 is made up of 18 amino acids. The ends lost 8 bases at V and 2 bases at J; junction bases unmatched: 17. The germline gives CDR1 LNHNV, CDR2 YYDKDF (reference sequence). The sequence was collected from a man aged 18 to 30 in good health. This chain links TRBV15 with TRBJ2-2, with TRBD2 matching 7 bases. Sequenced: Tregs from blood. The CDR3 DNA follows: TGTGCCACCGATCTATCAGGGCGGGGAGGGGTAAACACCGGGGAGCTGTTTTTT. Translating gives CATDLSGRGGVNTGELFF.